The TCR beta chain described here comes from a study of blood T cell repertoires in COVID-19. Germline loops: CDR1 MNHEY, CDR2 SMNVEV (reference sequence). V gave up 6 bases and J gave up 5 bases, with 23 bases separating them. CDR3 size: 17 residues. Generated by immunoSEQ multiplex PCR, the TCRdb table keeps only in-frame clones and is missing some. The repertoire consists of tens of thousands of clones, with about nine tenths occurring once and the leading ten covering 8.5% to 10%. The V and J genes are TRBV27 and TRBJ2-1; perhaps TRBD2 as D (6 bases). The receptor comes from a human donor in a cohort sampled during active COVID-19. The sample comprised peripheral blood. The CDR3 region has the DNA TGTGCCAGCAGCCCCCGCCCTCCGGGCGGGGAAAACAATGAGCAGTTCTTC. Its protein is CASSPRPPGGENNEQFF.